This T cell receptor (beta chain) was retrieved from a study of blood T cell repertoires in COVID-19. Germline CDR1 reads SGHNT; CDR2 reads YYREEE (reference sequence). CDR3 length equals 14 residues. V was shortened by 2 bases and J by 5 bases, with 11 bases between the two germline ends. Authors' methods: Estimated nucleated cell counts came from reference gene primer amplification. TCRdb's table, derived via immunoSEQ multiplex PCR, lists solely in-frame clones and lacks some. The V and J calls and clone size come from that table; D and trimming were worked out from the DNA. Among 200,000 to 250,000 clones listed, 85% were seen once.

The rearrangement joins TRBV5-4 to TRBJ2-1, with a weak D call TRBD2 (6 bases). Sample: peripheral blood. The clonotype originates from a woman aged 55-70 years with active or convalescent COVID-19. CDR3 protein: CASSLAGRHNEQFF. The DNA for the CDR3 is TGTGCCAGCAGCTTAGCGGGTCGGCACAATGAGCAGTTCTTC.